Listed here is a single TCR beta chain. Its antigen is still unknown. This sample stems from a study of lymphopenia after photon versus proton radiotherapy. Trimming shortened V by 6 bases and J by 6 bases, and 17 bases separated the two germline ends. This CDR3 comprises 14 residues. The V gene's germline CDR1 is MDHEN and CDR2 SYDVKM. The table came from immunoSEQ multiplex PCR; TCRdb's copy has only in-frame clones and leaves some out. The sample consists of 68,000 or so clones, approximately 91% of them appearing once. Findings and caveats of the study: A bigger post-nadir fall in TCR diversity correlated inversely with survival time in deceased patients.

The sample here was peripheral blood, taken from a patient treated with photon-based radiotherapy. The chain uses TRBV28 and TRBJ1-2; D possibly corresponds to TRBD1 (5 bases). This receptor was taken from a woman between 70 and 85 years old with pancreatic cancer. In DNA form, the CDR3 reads TGTGCCAGCAGCGGGACCCCGAGGAATAATGGCTACACCTTC. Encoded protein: CASSGTPRNNGYTF.